This TCR beta chain was found in a study of beta chain features in type 1 diabetes. Study details: Healthy donors resembled patients in age, gender and cell yields. Study-wide findings and caveats: Researchers caution that PCR might favor shorter templates, equally among patients and controls. VDJ junctions sequenced from type 1 diabetes patients showed fewer insertions and more deletions. Moderate yet significant TCRB CDR3 shortening was seen in Type 1 diabetes patients in all four CD4+ subsets.

Notes on this clone: Its antigen is still unknown.

CDR3 length equals 14 residues. Germline V gene sequence: CDR1 LNHDA, CDR2 SQIVND (reference sequence). Trimming removed 9 bases at V and 0 bases at J, with 9 bases between. The authors reverse transcribed all of the isolated RNA, so sequencing captured expressed TCRB transcripts. Sequencing was performed with immunoSEQ multiplex PCR; in TCRdb, only in-frame clones are kept and a portion is missing. The sample has almost 350,000 clones; roughly 8% are singletons. V and J are TRBV19 and TRBJ2-6; D gene uncertain. Sequenced input: central memory CD4+ T cells from blood. The sequence came from a woman aged 18-30 years in good health. This chain's CDR3 is CASRYLSGANVLTF. DNA of the CDR3: TGTGCCAGCCGTTACCTCTCTGGGGCCAACGTCCTGACTTTC. Full variable domain (missing parts from reference TRBV19 and TRBJ2-6): DGGITQSPKYLFRKEGQNVTLSCEQNLNHDAMYWYRQDPGQGLRLIYYSQIVNDFQKGDIAEGYSVSREKKESFPLTVTSAQKNPTAFYLCASRYLSGANVLTFGAGSRLTVL.